This T cell receptor beta chain was retrieved from a study of T-cell memory formation after mild COVID-19 (dated by TCRdb to about 2021). For the study in its entirety: Most TCR sequence clusters were specific to one of the two donors. Longitudinal TCRalpha and TCRbeta repertoire sequencing tracked T-cell clones expanding and contracting after mild COVID-19 in a couple of donors. The cohort was made up of two young adult volunteers, one female and one male, who were previously healthy. Study-level results and caveats: From day 15 to 85, contracting clones showed balanced CD4/CD8 phenotypes, whereas a second wave of clones that expanded from day 15 to 37 leaned towards CD4+. The study covered only a couple of mild cases, and larger cohorts including severe cases with pre-infection samples were considered necessary. The second-wave clones that peaked on day 37 were not confirmed to be SARS-CoV-2 specific. Contracting CD4+ clones were located mainly in the CM and EM memory subsets, whereas CD8+ clones were found to be enriched in EMRA. Some responding clones were detected in pre-infection memory, suggesting pre-existing cross-reactive memory T cells joined the SARS-CoV-2 response.

On this clonotype: The antigen it binds to is not known. Within one base of it there is no much larger clone, and no base qualities were kept.

PBMCs were isolated by Ficoll-Paque density gradient centrifugation. CDR1 and CDR2, per the germline V gene (reference sequence), are MNHNY and SVGAGI. V and J lose 8 bases and 4 bases, and a span of 14 bases separates them. The CDR3 runs 14 amino acids, cysteine and phenylalanine included. Only the CDR3 DNA is retained, 42 bases long and in frame from the first base. The run used an Illumina NovaSeq 6000. TCRalpha and TCRbeta cDNA libraries were built by 5'RACE with constant-segment primers, adding sample barcodes and unique molecular identifiers. RNA was extracted from every sample with Trizol reagent. The libraries were amplified in two PCR steps, and the second step added a second sample barcode and Illumina TruSeq adapters. Libraries were sequenced on an Illumina NovaSeq with 2 x 150 bp paired-end reads. The study's processing was this. Reads were demultiplexed and collapsed into UMI-guided consensus sequences with migec v1.2.7. With mixcr v2.1.11, UMI consensuses were aligned to TRA and TRB V and J templates and assembled into clonotypes. Clonotypes were classified as expanded or contracted when called significant by both edgeR and NoisET, with noise models trained on biological replicates. edgeR calls used a false discovery rate-adjusted p below 0.01 and a log2 fold-change threshold of 1. PCA with hierarchical clustering of max-normalized trajectories of the 1000 most abundant clonotypes was used as exploratory dynamics analysis. Separately sequenced CD4+ and CD8+ repertoires were used to assign the CD4 or CD8 phenotype of responding clones. Using fastp trimming at Q25 and MiXCR clonotype assembly, TCRdb reanalyzed the public sequencing data and kept in-frame beta chains. Rows merge per CDR3 protein into single entries with the most common DNA and genes. The V and J calls were determined by TCRdb, not by the authors. The sample data list 50,000 to 60,000 distinct CDR3 sequences, and around 30% of these were observed just once. The top ten hold more than 40% of the sample.

The source of this sequence is a man between 18 and 29 years old who had mild COVID-19 (a few samples of this study predate the infection). The sample titles of this study are shuffled in the database, so cell type and time point are left out; the donor was told from shared clones. Sequencing used PBMCs or a T cell subset sorted from them (not recorded which). Recombination linked TRBV6-6 to TRBJ2-2, and perhaps TRBD2 as D gene, on 5 matching bases. CDR3 loop: CASFRGASTGELFF. The sequenced DNA: TGTGCCAGCTTTCGGGGAGCCTCCACCGGGGAGCTGTTTTTT.